Listed below are T cell receptor beta chains from one sample, sequenced in a study of blood T cell repertoires in COVID-19. Only in-frame clones appear in the TCRdb table, and some are missing; sequencing was by immunoSEQ multiplex PCR. The sample includes a few hundred thousand clones, roughly nine tenths of them seen just once. The sequencing input was peripheral blood. These receptors came from a woman in her forties or fifties with acute or convalescent COVID-19. CDR3s leave out the opening cysteine and the closing phenylalanine or tryptophan.

v_call,j_call,cdr3_aa
TRBV18,TRBJ1-3,ASSHPGKDSGNTIY
TRBV5-1,TRBJ2-7,ASSGSGAYEQY
TRBV5-1,TRBJ1-2,ASSFRQDHTYGYT
TRBV28,TRBJ1-5,ASSIGQTAFSNQPQH
TRBV18,TRBJ1-5,ASSRQDRVRQPQH
TRBV20-1,TRBJ2-1,SASSSGGRIEQF
TRBV5-4,TRBJ2-1,ASSLGGLGQAPNYNEQF
TRBV7-2,TRBJ1-1,ASSSQALPNTEAF
TRBV4-3,TRBJ1-5,ASSQDGRDQPQH
TRBV10-3,TRBJ1-3,AISESTGLIGNTIY
TRBV4-2,TRBJ2-5,ASGFGGETQY
TRBV7-2,TRBJ1-1,ASSLVGVGDGTEAF
TRBV4-3,TRBJ2-3,ASSQANRLTSPIYTDTQY
TRBV27,TRBJ1-1,ASSLWAKTEAF
TRBV6-2/TRBV6-3,TRBJ1-4,ASSVQGNEKLF
TRBV29-1,TRBJ2-2,SALAGVSTGELF
TRBV6-5,TRBJ1-3,ASRGDSSSGNTIY
TRBV5-4,TRBJ2-5,ASSLAGVGETQY
TRBV5-1,TRBJ2-1,ASSLAGGRTYNEQF
TRBV20-1,TRBJ1-1,SASVPGGAF
TRBV4-3,TRBJ1-2,ASSPYSIGGTYGYT
TRBV10-3,TRBJ1-1,AISKTGVGTEAF
TRBV7-2,TRBJ1-1,ASSPGQAQNTEAF
TRBV6-1,TRBJ2-3,ASSEGREDTQY
TRBV11-2,TRBJ2-1,AAGRLAGGDEQF
TRBV2,TRBJ2-6,ASRRWGGTGANVLT
TRBV28,TRBJ2-1,ASSFWQEGHNEQF
TRBV27,TRBJ1-5,ASSLYSRGATRPQH
TRBV10-3,TRBJ2-3,AISESPSSGTDTQY
TRBV3-1/TRBV3-2,TRBJ2-1,ASSQDSGAGDAEQF
TRBV10-3,TRBJ2-7,AIKARPGGEQY
TRBV12-5,TRBJ2-1,ASGLVTGGNNEQF
TRBV4-1,TRBJ2-5,ASSQGWSGTGGLETQY
TRBV27,TRBJ2-5,ASSGGLQRETQY
TRBV12-3/TRBV12-4,TRBJ2-7,ASSLSFEQY